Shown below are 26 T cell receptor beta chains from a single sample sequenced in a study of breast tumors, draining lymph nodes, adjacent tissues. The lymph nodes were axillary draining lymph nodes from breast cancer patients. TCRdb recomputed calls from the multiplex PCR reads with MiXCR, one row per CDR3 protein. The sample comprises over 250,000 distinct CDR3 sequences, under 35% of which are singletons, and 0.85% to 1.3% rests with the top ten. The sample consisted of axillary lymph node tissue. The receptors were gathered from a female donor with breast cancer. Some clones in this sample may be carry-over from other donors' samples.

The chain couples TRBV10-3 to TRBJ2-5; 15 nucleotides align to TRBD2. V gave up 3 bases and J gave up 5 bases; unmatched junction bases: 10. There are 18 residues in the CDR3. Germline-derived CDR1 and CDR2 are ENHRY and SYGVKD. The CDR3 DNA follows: TGTGCCATCAGTGACGGGACTAGCGGGAGGTGGGGGAGCGAGACCCAGTACTTC. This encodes CAISDGTSGRWGSETQYF.

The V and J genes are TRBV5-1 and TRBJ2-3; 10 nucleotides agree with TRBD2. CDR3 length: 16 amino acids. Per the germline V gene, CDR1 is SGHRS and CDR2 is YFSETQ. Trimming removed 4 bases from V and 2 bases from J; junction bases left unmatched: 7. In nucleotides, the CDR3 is TGCGCCAGCAGCCTTGGACTAGCGGACTACACAGATACGCAGTATTTT. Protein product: CASSLGLADYTDTQYF.

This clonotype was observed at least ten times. The CDR3 DNA sequence: TGTGCCAGCAGTTTCAGGGGGGCAGGGACAGAGACCCAGTACTTC. It encodes CASSFRGAGTETQYF. The chain recombines TRBV27 with TRBJ2-5; D may be TRBD1 (7 bases). Germline lookup yields CDR1 MNHEY and CDR2 SMNVEV (reference sequence). CDR3 length equals 15 residues. V was trimmed by 3 bases and J by 4 bases, leaving 15 bases between them.

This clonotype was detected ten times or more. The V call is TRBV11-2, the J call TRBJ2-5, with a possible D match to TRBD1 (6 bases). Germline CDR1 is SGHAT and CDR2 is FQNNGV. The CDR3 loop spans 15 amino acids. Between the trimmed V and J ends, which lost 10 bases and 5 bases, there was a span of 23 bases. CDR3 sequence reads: CATASVQGHGETQYF. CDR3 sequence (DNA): TGTGCCACAGCTTCGGTCCAGGGGCATGGGGAGACCCAGTACTTC.

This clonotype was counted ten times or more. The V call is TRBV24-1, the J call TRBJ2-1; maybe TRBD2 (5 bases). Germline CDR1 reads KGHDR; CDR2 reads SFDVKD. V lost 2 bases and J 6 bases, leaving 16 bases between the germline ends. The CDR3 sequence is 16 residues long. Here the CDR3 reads CATSDSYTRLGNEQFF. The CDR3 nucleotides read TGTGCCACCAGTGATTCATATACTAGGTTGGGCAATGAGCAGTTCTTC.

CDR3: CASSPGGLSGANVLTF. As DNA, the CDR3 is TGTGCCAGCAGCCCGGGGGGCTTATCTGGGGCCAACGTCCTGACTTTC. The chain uses TRBV6-1 and TRBJ2-6; D might be TRBD2 (7 bases). The CDR3 consists of 16 residues. V lost 6 bases and J lost 1, with 13 bases in between. The germline CDR1 and CDR2 sequences are MNHNS and SASEGT.

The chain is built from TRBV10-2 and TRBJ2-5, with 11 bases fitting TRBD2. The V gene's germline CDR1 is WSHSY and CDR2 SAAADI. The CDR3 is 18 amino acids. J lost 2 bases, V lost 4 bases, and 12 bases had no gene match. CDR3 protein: CASSAGRLAGWGQETQYF. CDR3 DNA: TGCGCCAGCAGTGCGGGGAGACTAGCGGGATGGGGGCAAGAGACCCAGTACTTC.

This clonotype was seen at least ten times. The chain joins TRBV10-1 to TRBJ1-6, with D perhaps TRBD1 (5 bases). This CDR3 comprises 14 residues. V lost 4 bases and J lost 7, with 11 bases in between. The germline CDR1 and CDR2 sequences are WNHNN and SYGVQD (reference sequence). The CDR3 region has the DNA TGCGCCAGCAGTGCGAGGGGTGGGAATTCACCCCTCCACTTT. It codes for CASSARGGNSPLHF.

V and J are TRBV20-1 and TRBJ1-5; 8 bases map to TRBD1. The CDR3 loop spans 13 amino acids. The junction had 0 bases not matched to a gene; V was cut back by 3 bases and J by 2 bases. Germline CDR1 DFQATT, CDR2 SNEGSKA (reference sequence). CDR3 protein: CSARDRGNQPQHF. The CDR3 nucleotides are TGCAGTGCTAGGGACAGGGGCAATCAGCCCCAGCATTTT.

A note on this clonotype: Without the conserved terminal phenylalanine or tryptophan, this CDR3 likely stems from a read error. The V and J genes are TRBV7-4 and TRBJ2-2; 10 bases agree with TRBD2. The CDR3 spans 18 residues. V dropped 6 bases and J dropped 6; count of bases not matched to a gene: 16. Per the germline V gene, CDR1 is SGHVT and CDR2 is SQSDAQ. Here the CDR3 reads CASSYSPSGSFAAGELFS. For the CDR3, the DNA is TGTGCCAGCAGTTACTCGCCTAGCGGGAGCTTCGCCGCCGGGGAGCTGTTTTCT.

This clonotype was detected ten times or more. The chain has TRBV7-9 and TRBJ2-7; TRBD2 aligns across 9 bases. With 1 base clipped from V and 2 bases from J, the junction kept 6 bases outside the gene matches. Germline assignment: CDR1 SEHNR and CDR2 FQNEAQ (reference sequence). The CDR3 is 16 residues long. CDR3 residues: CASSLVISGGPYEQYF. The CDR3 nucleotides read TGTGCCAGCAGCTTAGTTATTAGCGGGGGCCCCTACGAGCAGTACTTC.

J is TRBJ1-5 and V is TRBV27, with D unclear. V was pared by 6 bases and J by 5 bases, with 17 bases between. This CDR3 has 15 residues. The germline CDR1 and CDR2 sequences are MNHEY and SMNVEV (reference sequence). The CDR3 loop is CASSKRMTGHQPQHF. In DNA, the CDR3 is TGTGCCAGCAGCAAAAGGATGACCGGCCATCAGCCCCAGCATTTT.

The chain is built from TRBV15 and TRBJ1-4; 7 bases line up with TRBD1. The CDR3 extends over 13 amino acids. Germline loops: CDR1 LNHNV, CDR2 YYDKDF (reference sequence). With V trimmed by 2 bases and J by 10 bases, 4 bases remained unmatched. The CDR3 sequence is CATSRRTGGKLFF. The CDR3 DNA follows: TGTGCCACCAGCAGACGGACAGGTGGAAAACTGTTTTTT.

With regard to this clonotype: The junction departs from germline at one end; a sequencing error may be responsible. In DNA form, the CDR3 reads TGCAGTGCTAGGGGACTAGCGGGAAACGCCATATATTTT. Translating gives CSARGLAGNAIYF. V is TRBV20-1 and J is TRBJ1-3, with D possibly TRBD1 on 5 matching bases. The germline V gene has CDR1 DFQATT and CDR2 SNEGSKA (reference sequence). The CDR3 extends over 13 amino acids.

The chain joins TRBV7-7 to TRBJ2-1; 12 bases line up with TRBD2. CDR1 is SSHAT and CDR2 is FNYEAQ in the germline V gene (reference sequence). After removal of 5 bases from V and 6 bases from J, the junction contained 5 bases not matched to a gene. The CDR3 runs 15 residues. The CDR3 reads CASSQSSGRGNEQFF. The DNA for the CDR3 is TGTGCCAGCAGCCAATCTAGCGGGAGGGGCAATGAGCAGTTCTTC.

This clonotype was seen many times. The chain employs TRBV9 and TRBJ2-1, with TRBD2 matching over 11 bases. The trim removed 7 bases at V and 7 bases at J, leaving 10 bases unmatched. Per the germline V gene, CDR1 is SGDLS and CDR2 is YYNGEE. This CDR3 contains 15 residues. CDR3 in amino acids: CASSLIAGGDNEQFF. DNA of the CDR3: TGTGCCAGCTCCCTGATAGCGGGAGGGGATAATGAGCAGTTCTTC.

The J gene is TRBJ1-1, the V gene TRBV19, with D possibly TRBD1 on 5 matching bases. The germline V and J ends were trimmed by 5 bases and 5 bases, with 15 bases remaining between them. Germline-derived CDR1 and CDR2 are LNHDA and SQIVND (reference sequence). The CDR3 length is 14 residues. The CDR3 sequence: CASSVRDPGTEAFF. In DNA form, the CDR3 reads TGTGCCAGTAGTGTCAGGGATCCGGGGACTGAAGCTTTCTTT.

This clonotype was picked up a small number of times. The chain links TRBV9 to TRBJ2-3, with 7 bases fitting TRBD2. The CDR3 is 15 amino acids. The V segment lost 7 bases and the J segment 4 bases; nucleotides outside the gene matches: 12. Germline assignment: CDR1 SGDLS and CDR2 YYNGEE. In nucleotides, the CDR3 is TGTGCCAGCTCACCCCGGGACCGGGAGGCAGATACGCAGTATTTT. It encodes CASSPRDREADTQYF.

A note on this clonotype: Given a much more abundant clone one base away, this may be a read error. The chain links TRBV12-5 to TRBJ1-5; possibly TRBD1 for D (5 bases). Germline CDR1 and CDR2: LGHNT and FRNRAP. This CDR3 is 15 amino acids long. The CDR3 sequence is CSSGLGVYSNQPQHF. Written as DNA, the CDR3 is TGTTCTAGTGGTTTGGGGGTTTATAGCAATCAGCCCCAGCATTTT.

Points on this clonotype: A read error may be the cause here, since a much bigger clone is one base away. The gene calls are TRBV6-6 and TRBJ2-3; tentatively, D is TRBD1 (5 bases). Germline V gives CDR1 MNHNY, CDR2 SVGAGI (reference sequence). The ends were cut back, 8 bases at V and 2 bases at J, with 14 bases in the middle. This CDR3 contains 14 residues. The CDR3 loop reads CASASPRATDTQYF. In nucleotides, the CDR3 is TGTGCCAGCGCCTCACCCAGGGCCACAGATACGCAGTATTTT.

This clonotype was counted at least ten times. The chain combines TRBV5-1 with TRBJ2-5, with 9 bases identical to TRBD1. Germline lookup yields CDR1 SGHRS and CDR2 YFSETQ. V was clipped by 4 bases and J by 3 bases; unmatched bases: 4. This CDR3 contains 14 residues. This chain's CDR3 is CASSVQGAEETQYF. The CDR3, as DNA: TGCGCCAGCAGCGTACAGGGGGCGGAAGAGACCCAGTACTTC.

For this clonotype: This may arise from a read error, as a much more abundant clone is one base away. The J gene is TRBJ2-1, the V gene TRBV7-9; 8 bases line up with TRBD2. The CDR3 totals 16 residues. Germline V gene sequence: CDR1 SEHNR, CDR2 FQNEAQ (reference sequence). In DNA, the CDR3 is TGTGCCGGCAGCTCTCCAGAAGCGGGAGTTATCAATGAGCAGTTCTTC. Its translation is CAGSSPEAGVINEQFF. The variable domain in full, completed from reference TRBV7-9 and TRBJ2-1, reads DTGVSQNPRHKITKRGQNVTFRCDPISEHNRLYWYRQTLGQGPEFLTYFQNEAQLEKSRLLSDRFSAERPKGSFSTLEIQRTEQGDSAMYLCAGSSPEAGVINEQFFGPGTRLTVL.

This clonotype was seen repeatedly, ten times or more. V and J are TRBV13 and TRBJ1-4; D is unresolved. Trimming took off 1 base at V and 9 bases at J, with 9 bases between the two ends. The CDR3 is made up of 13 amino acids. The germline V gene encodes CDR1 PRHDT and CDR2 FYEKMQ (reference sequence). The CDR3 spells CASSLATGQKLFF. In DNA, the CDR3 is TGTGCCAGCAGCTTAGCTACCGGACAAAAACTGTTTTTT.

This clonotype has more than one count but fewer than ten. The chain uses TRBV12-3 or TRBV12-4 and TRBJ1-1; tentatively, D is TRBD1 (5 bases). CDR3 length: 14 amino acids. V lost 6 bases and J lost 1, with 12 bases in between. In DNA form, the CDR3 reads TGTGCCAGCAGGGCGGGACGGGCGAACACTGAAGCTTTCTTT. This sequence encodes CASRAGRANTEAFF.

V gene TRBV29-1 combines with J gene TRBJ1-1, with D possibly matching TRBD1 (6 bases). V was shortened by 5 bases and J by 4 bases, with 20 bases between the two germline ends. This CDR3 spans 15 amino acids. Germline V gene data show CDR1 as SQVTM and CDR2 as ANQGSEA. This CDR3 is CSVSRGGPLGTEAFF. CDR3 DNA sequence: TGCAGCGTTTCGCGCGGGGGCCCCTTGGGCACTGAAGCTTTCTTT. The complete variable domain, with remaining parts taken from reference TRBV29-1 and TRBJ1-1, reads SAVISQKPSRDICQRGTSLTIQCQVDSQVTMMFWYRQQPGQSLTLIATANQGSEATYESGFVIDKFPISRPNLTFSTLTVSNMSPEDSSIYLCSVSRGGPLGTEAFFGQGTRLTVV.

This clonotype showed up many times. In DNA, the CDR3 is TGCAGCGCCGCGACAGGGAGCACCGGGGAGCTGTTTTTT. Translation gives CSAATGSTGELFF. The chain links TRBV29-1 to TRBJ2-2, with 7 bases fitting TRBD1. The CDR3 is 13 residues long. The J segment lost 4 bases and the V segment lost 7 bases, leaving 6 bases of the junction unmatched. Germline values: CDR1 SQVTM, CDR2 ANQGSEA.